The 21 T cell receptor beta chains below all came from one sample that was sequenced in a study of T cell responses to AZD1222 COVID-19 vaccine. Clones were sequenced by immunoSEQ multiplex PCR, and TCRdb holds only the in-frame ones, with some missing. Of around 97,000 clones listed, about 92% are singletons. This specimen was peripheral blood, taken on day 0 of AZD1222 vaccination. These receptors came from an adult in good health.

V usage is TRBV28 and J usage is TRBJ1-2, with D tentatively TRBD1 (6 bases). CDR1 and CDR2 (germline): MDHEN, SYDVKM. The CDR3 loop spans 13 amino acids. Trimming left V 5 bases short and J 4 bases short, with 11 bases between. The CDR3 DNA reads TGTGCCAGCAGTACCACAGGGCTCTATGGCTACACCTTC. Translated, it gives CASSTTGLYGYTF.

This clone is a singleton in its sample. The V call is TRBV19, the J call TRBJ1-1, with D hard to call. Germline assignment: CDR1 LNHDA and CDR2 SQIVND (reference sequence). Trimming removed 4 bases from V and 2 bases from J, with 11 bases in between. The CDR3 loop spans 14 amino acids. Written as DNA, the CDR3 is TGTGCCAGTAGTAAATGGGAGGGCAACACTGAAGCTTTCTTT. It translates to CASSKWEGNTEAFF.

The chain links TRBV5-5 to TRBJ1-1; D unresolved. Germline V lookup: CDR1 SGHKS, CDR2 YYEKEE (reference sequence). The CDR3 has 12 residues. V gave up 4 bases and J gave up 0 bases, with 4 bases separating them. CDR3 sequence: CASSTMNTEAFF. The CDR3 DNA follows: TGTGCCAGCAGCACAATGAACACTGAAGCTTTCTTT. Variable domain in full (rest from reference TRBV5-5 and TRBJ1-1): DAGVTQSPTHLIKTRGQQVTLRCSPISGHKSVSWYQQVLGQGPQFIFQYYEKEERGRGNFPDRFSARQFPNYSSELNVNALLLGDSALYLCASSTMNTEAFFGQGTRLTVV.

The rearrangement uses TRBV5-5 and TRBJ1-4; TRBD1 is a possible D gene (5 bases). Deletions cut 4 bases from V and 5 bases from J, with 15 bases between. Germline assignment: CDR1 SGHKS and CDR2 YYEKEE (reference sequence). CDR3 size: 15 residues. The CDR3 reads CASSDTGSPNEKLFF. For the CDR3, the DNA is TGTGCCAGCAGCGACACAGGTTCCCCGAATGAAAAACTGTTTTTT.

This clone appeared a few times. The chain carries TRBV18 and TRBJ1-5; D is uncertain. There are 16 residues in the CDR3. The V gene's germline CDR1 is KGHSH and CDR2 LQKENI. Deletions cut 2 bases from V and 2 bases from J, with 13 bases between. CDR3 sequence reads: CASSPASSSGNQPQHF. The CDR3 region has the DNA TGTGCCAGCTCACCAGCTTCCAGTTCGGGCAATCAGCCCCAGCATTTT.

This chain uses TRBV5-1 with TRBJ2-2; 8 bases are shared with TRBD1. CDR1 and CDR2 (germline): SGHRS, YFSETQ. The CDR3 length is 15 residues. The ends lost 4 bases at V and 6 bases at J; junction bases unmatched: 8. The CDR3 here is CASSPGQGRAGELFF. The CDR3 region has the DNA TGCGCCAGCAGCCCCGGACAGGGACGCGCCGGGGAGCTGTTTTTT.

The V gene is TRBV19, the J gene TRBJ1-6, with 9 bases identical to TRBD1. V dropped 7 bases and J dropped 0; count of bases not matched to a gene: 10. This CDR3 comprises 18 residues. CDR1 and CDR2 from the germline V gene are LNHDA and SQIVND (reference sequence). The CDR3 region has the DNA TGTGCCAGTACGGACAGGGGATATTCAAGCTCCTATAATTCACCCCTCCACTTT. This encodes CASTDRGYSSSYNSPLHF.

This chain links TRBV12-3 or TRBV12-4 with TRBJ2-2; D remains unclear. This CDR3 spans 13 amino acids. Trimming stripped 5 bases from V and 7 bases from J, with 11 bases between. In nucleotides, the CDR3 is TGTGCCAGCAGTCTCCAGACCGGCGGGGAGCTGTTTTTT. Translation: CASSLQTGGELFF.

V is TRBV28 and J is TRBJ2-7; D remains ambiguous. The germline V gene has CDR1 MDHEN and CDR2 SYDVKM. V was cut by 3 bases and J by 0 bases, with 15 bases left in between. This CDR3 is 16 amino acids long. The CDR3 nucleotides are TGTGCCAGCAGTTTGATGGCCCTGAGGATCTCCTACGAGCAGTACTTC. Its translation is CASSLMALRISYEQYF.

V is TRBV28 and J is TRBJ1-2; a possible D gene is TRBD1 (6 bases). This CDR3 spans 15 amino acids. Trimming took 6 bases from V and 7 from J, leaving 21 bases between them. Germline lookup yields CDR1 MDHEN and CDR2 SYDVKM. This chain's CDR3 is CASSVLLTGLSGYTF. The CDR3 nucleotides are TGTGCCAGCAGCGTCCTTTTAACAGGGTTGAGTGGCTACACCTTC.

V and J are TRBV28 and TRBJ2-3, with D perhaps matching TRBD1 (5 bases). Trimming took off 7 bases at V and 4 bases at J, with 12 bases between the two ends. The CDR3 contains 13 residues. CDR1 is MDHEN and CDR2 is SYDVKM in the germline V gene. For the CDR3, the DNA is TGTGCCAGCAATTCAGGGCTCGCAGATACGCAGTATTTT. Its protein is CASNSGLADTQYF.

The rearrangement joins TRBV4-3 to TRBJ2-7, with TRBD1 identical over 8 bases. The CDR3 runs to 14 residues. Trimming removed 3 bases from V and 5 bases from J; junction bases left unmatched: 6. Germline V gene data show CDR1 as LGHNA and CDR2 as YSLEER. Here the CDR3 reads CASSQDRVGDEQYF. CDR3 nucleotides: TGCGCCAGCAGCCAGGACAGGGTGGGCGACGAGCAGTACTTC.

V gene TRBV11-3 combines with J gene TRBJ2-2; no reliable D call. This CDR3 has 13 amino acids. Germline V gives CDR1 SGHNT, CDR2 YENEEA. The V end lost 1 base, the J end lost 11 bases, and 11 bases lay between the germline ends. The DNA of the CDR3 is TGTGCCAGCAGCTTAGGGTGGGGAAGAGAGCTGTTTTTT. Protein sequence: CASSLGWGRELFF.

V gene TRBV27 combines with J gene TRBJ2-2; no definite D call. The CDR3 has 12 amino acids. Deletions cut 2 bases from V and 6 bases from J, with 4 bases between. In germline, CDR1 is MNHEY, CDR2 SMNVEV (reference sequence). Written as DNA, the CDR3 is TGTGCCAGCAGTTTAGGTTCCGGGGAGCTGTTTTTT. It yields the protein CASSLGSGELFF.

The chain is built from TRBV5-4 and TRBJ2-2, with TRBD2 matching 11 bases. Trimming at V came to 4 bases and at J to 7 bases, leaving 15 bases not matched to a gene. CDR3 length: 18 amino acids. Germline V lookup: CDR1 SGHNT, CDR2 YYREEE (reference sequence). DNA for the CDR3: TGTGCCAGCAGCCCCGCTCGACTAGCGGGGATTTTGAGCGGGGAGCTGTTTTTT. Protein: CASSPARLAGILSGELFF.

The chain links TRBV5-5 to TRBJ2-7, with TRBD2 matching over 9 bases. Per germline, CDR1 SGHKS and CDR2 YYEKEE (reference sequence). Trimming at V came to 0 bases and at J to 3 bases, leaving 7 bases not matched to a gene. The CDR3 has 16 amino acids. CDR3 sequence reads: CASSLAASGVYYEQYF. CDR3 nucleotides: TGTGCCAGCAGCTTGGCGGCTAGCGGGGTCTACTACGAGCAGTACTTC. The full variable domain, in which reference TRBV5-5 and TRBJ2-7 provide the parts outside the CDR3, is DAGVTQSPTHLIKTRGQQVTLRCSPISGHKSVSWYQQVLGQGPQFIFQYYEKEERGRGNFPDRFSARQFPNYSSELNVNALLLGDSALYLCASSLAASGVYYEQYFGPGTRLTVT.

This rearrangement joins TRBV5-8 to TRBJ1-1; D call uncertain. The V end was cut by 5 bases, the J end by 11 bases, with 19 bases between. CDR1 is SGHTS and CDR2 is YDEGEE in the germline V gene. This CDR3 has 13 amino acids. The CDR3 region is CASRAPWEPEAFF. The DNA of the CDR3 is TGTGCCAGCAGGGCACCCTGGGAACCGGAGGCTTTCTTT.

This clone was recorded once. The genes are TRBV7-9 and TRBJ1-2, with D tentatively TRBD1 (6 bases). This CDR3 is built from 16 residues. V dropped 1 base and J dropped 2 bases, with 14 bases sitting between them. CDR1 is SEHNR, CDR2 FQNEAQ, per germline (reference sequence). CDR3 in amino acids: CASSLDRTANNYGYTF. The CDR3, as DNA: TGTGCCAGCAGCTTAGATAGGACAGCTAACAACTATGGCTACACCTTC.

The J gene is TRBJ2-3, the V gene TRBV29-1; no clear D gene. The germline V gene encodes CDR1 SQVTM and CDR2 ANQGSEA. The CDR3 length is 11 residues. The V and J ends lost 6 bases and 1 base respectively, with 5 bases between them. The CDR3 is CSVRRTDTQYF. CDR3 bases: TGCAGCGTACGCCGCACAGATACGCAGTATTTT.

The chain combines TRBV3-1 (or the pseudogene TRBV3-2) with TRBJ1-1; tentative D call: TRBD1 (6 bases). This CDR3 spans 12 amino acids. Germline values: CDR1 LGHDT, CDR2 YNNKEL (reference sequence). The ends were cut back, 8 bases at V and 1 base at J, with 8 bases in the middle. CDR3 amino acids: CASGQQNTEAFF. CDR3 sequence (DNA): TGTGCCAGCGGACAGCAGAACACTGAAGCTTTCTTT.

This rearrangement joins TRBV19 to TRBJ1-5; a possible D gene is TRBD1 (6 bases). The germline V gene has CDR1 LNHDA and CDR2 SQIVND (reference sequence). V lost 7 bases and J 3 bases, leaving 13 bases between the germline ends. The CDR3 has 14 residues. CDR3 sequence: CASTVTGHNQPQHF. CDR3 DNA: TGTGCCAGTACGGTGACAGGTCACAATCAGCCCCAGCATTTT. The full variable domain, with the rest looked up from reference TRBV19 and TRBJ1-5, is DGGITQSPKYLFRKEGQNVTLSCEQNLNHDAMYWYRQDPGQGLRLIYYSQIVNDFQKGDIAEGYSVSREKKESFPLTVTSAQKNPTAFYLCASTVTGHNQPQHFGDGTRLSIL.